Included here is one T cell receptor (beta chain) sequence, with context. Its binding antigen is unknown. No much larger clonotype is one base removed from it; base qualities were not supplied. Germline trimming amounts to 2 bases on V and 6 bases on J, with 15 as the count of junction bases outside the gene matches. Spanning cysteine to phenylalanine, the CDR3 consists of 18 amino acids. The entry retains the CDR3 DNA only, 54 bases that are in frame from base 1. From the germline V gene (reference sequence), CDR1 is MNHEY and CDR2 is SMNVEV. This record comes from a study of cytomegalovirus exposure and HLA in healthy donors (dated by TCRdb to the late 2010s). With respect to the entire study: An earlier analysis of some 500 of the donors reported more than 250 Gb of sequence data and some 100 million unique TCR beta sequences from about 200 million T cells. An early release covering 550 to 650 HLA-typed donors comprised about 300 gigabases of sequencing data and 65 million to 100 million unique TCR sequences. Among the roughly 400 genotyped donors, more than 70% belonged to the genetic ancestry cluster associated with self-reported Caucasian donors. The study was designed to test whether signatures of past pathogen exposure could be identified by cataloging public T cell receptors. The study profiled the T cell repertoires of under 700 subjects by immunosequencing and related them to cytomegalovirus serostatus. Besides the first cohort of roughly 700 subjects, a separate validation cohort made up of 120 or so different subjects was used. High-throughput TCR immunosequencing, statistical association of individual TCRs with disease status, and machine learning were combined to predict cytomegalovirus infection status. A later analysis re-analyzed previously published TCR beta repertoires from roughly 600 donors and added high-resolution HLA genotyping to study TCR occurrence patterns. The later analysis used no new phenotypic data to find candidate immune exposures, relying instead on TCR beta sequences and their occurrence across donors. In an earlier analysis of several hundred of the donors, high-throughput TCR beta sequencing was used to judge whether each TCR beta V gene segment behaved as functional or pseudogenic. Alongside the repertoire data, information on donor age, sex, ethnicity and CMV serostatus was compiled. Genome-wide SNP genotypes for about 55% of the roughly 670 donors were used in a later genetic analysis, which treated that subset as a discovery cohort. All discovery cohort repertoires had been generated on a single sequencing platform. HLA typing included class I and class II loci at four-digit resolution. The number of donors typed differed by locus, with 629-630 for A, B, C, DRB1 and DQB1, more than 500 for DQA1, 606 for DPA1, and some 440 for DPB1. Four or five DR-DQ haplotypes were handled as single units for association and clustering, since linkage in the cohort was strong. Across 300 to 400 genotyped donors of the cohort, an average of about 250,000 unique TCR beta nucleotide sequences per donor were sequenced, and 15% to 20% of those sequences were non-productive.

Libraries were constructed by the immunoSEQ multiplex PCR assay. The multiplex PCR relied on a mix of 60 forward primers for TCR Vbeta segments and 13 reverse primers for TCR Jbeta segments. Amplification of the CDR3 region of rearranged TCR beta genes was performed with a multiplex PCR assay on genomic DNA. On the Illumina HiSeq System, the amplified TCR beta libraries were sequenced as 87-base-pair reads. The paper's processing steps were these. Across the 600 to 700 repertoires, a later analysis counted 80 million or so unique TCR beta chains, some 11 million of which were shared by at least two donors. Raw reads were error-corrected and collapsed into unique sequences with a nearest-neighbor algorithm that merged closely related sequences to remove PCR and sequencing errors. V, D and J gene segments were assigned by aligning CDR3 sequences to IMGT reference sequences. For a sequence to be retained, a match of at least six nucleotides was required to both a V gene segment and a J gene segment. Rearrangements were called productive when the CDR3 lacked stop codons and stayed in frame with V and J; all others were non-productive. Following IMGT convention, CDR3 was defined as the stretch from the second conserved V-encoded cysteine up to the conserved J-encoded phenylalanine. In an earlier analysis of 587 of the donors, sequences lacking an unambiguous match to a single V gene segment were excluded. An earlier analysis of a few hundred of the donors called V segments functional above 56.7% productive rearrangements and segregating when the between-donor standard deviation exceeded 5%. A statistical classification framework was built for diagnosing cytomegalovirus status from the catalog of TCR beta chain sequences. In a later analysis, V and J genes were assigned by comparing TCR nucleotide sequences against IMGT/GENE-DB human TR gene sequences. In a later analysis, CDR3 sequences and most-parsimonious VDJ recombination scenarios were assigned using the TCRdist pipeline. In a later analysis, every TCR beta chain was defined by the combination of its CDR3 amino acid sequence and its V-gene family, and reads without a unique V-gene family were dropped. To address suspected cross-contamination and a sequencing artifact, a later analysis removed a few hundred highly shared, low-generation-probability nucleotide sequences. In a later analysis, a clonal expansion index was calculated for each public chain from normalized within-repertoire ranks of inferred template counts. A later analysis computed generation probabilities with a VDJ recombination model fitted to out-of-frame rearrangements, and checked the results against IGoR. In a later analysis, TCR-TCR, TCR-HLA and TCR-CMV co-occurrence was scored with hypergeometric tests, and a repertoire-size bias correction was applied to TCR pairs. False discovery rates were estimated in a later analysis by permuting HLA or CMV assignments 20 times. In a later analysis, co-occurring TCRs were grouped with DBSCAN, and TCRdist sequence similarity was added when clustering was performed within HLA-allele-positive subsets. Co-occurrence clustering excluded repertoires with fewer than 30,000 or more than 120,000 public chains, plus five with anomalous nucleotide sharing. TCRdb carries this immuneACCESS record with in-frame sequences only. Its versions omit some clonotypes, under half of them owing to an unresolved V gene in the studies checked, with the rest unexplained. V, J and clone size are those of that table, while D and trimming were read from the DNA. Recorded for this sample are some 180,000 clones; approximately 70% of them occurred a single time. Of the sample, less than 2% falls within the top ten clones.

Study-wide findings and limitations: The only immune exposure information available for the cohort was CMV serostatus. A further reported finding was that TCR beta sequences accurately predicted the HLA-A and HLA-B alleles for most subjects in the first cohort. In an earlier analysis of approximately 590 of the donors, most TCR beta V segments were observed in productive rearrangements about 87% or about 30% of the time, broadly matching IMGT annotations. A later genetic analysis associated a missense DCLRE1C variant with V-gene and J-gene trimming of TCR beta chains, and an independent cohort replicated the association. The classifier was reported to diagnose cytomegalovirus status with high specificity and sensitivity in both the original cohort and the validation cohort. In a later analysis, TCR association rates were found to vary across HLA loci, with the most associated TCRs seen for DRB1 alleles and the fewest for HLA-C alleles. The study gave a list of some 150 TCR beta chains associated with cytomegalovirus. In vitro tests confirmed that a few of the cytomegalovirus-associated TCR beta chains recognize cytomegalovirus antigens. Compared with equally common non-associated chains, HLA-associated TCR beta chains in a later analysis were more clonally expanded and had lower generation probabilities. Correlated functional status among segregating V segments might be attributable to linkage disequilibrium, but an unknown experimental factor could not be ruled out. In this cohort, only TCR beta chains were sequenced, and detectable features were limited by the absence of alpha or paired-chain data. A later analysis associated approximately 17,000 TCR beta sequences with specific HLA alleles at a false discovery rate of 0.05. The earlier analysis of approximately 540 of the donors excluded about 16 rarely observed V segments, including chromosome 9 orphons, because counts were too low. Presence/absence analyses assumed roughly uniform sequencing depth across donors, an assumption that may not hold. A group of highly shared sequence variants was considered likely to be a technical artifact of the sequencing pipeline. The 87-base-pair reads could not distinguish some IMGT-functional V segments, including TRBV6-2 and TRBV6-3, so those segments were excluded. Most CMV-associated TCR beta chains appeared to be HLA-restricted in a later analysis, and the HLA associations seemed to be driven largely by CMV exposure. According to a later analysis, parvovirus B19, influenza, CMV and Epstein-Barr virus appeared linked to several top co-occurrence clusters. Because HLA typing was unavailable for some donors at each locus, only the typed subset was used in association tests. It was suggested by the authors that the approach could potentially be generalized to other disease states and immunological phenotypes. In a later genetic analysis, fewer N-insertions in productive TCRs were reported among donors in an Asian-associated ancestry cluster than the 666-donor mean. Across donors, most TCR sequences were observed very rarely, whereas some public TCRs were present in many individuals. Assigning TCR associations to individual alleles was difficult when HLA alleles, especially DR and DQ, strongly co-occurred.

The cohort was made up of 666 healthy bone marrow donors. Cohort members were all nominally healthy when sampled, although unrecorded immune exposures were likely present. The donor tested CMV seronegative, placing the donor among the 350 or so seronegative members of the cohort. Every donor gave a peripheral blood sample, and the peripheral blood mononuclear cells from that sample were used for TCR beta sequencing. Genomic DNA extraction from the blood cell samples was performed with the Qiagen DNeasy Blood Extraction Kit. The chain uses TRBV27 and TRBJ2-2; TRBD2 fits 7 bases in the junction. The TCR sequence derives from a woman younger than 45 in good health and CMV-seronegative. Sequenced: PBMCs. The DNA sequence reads TGTGCCAGCAGTTTAACGAGTACCGCTCGGGGGGTGGCCGGGGAGCTGTTTTTT. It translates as CASSLTSTARGVAGELFF.